One sample yielded the 21 T cell receptor beta chains listed below, sequenced in a study of T cells in Graves' hyperthyroidism and ophthalmopathy (dated by TCRdb to between 2019 and 2020). The library relied on multiplex PCR. Sequencing used an Illumina HiSeq 2000. TCR beta CDR3 regions were amplified from RNA transcripts. The TCR CDR3 was subjected to a first round of RT-PCR using the HTBI primer set and the Qiagen OneStep RT-PCR kit. Starting from the raw public reads, TCRdb applied fastp trimming at Q25, assembled clones with MiXCR and retained in-frame beta chains. When rows share a CDR3 protein, they turn into one entry using the most common DNA and genes. A total of roughly 570,000 distinct CDR3 sequences appear in this sample, around 46% of them only once. Around 17% of the sample rests with the top ten. Sample: peripheral blood or thyroid tissue (not recorded which). The receptors were gathered from an adult woman with Graves' disease, either hyperthyroidism or ophthalmopathy (not recorded which).

In its sample, this clonotype was seen many times. The rearrangement joins TRBV5-1 to TRBJ1-5; 11 bases are shared with TRBD1. The V gene's germline CDR1 is SGHRS and CDR2 YFSETQ. This CDR3 region has 14 residues. After removal of 4 bases from V and 6 bases from J, the junction contained 3 bases not matched to a gene. The CDR3 is CASSPGQGGQPQHF. DNA for the CDR3: TGCGCCAGCAGCCCGGGACAGGGGGGTCAGCCCCAGCATTTT.

CDR3 coding DNA: TGCGCCAGCAGCCAAGATGTCACAGGGGGAGAGCAGTACTTC. This encodes CASSQDVTGGEQYF. The V gene is TRBV4-1, the J gene TRBJ2-7, with 8 positions matching TRBD1. V lost 0 bases to trimming and J lost 7 bases; unmatched junction nucleotides: 5. CDR1 and CDR2 (germline): MGHRA, YSYEKL. The CDR3 sequence is 14 residues long.

About this clonotype: One end of the junction fails to match germline, which may point to a read error. The chain uses TRBV2 and TRBJ1-5; D is uncertain. Germline CDR1 reads SNHLY; CDR2 reads FYNNEI. The CDR3 loop spans 9 amino acids. CDR3 coding DNA: TGTGCCAGCAGTGAAACGGGGAGTTTT. This encodes CASSETGSF.

The V call is TRBV29-1, the J call TRBJ1-1; a weak D match, TRBD1 (6 bases). Germline loops: CDR1 SQVTM, CDR2 ANQGSEA. This CDR3 comprises 11 residues. V shed 3 bases and J shed 10 bases, with 12 bases lying between them. The CDR3 sequence: CSVERSTGAFF. In DNA form, the CDR3 reads TGCAGCGTTGAGAGGTCGACAGGAGCTTTCTTT.

This clonotype was found many times. The CDR3 loop is CSARDRVLGGNQPQHF. CDR3 DNA sequence: TGCAGTGCTAGAGATAGGGTTTTGGGTGGCAATCAGCCCCAGCATTTT. The rearrangement uses TRBV20-1 and TRBJ1-5; D is uncertain. CDR1 and CDR2 (germline): DFQATT, SNEGSKA (reference sequence). The CDR3 has 16 amino acids. V lost 0 bases and J lost 2, with 14 bases in between.

This clonotype was picked up many times. The V gene is TRBV6-5, the J gene TRBJ1-1; no reliable D call. Trimming took 6 bases from V and 1 from J, leaving 12 bases between them. Looked up from germline, CDR1 is MNHEY and CDR2 is SVGAGI. CDR3 length: 14 residues. CDR3: CASSPTAENTEAFF. Here the CDR3 DNA reads TGTGCCAGCAGCCCCACGGCGGAGAACACTGAAGCTTTCTTT.

The CDR3 DNA sequence: TGTGCCAGTAGTATACTCAAAGACAATGAGCAGTTCTTC. Encoded protein: CASSILKDNEQFF. The chain recombines TRBV7-2 with TRBJ2-1; D remains unclear. The CDR3 is made up of 13 amino acids. Deletions cut 9 bases from V and 5 bases from J, with 14 bases between. Germline V gives CDR1 SGHTA, CDR2 FQGNSA.

The rearrangement links TRBV19 to TRBJ2-2, with TRBD1 matching over 9 bases. Germline V gives CDR1 LNHDA, CDR2 SQIVND (reference sequence). V dropped 6 bases and J dropped 3; count of bases not matched to a gene: 14. This CDR3 is 18 amino acids long. CDR3 DNA sequence: TGTGCCAGTAGCCACCGGGACAGGGAAAGGAGCGACACCGGGGAGCTGTTTTTT. It is translated as CASSHRDRERSDTGELFF.

This clonotype has ten or more counts. The J gene is TRBJ1-5, the V gene TRBV9; no firm D call. Trimming took 0 bases from V and 6 from J, leaving 7 bases between them. Germline assignment: CDR1 SGDLS and CDR2 YYNGEE. The CDR3 runs 13 residues. CDR3: CASSVGERQPQHF. CDR3 DNA: TGTGCCAGCAGCGTAGGAGAACGTCAGCCCCAGCATTTT.

This clonotype was recorded a few times. The chain is built from TRBV7-2 and TRBJ1-2, with D perhaps matching TRBD1 (6 bases). The V gene's germline CDR1 is SGHTA and CDR2 FQGNSA. Deletions cut 8 bases from V and 3 bases from J, with 16 bases between. CDR3 size: 14 residues. The CDR3 DNA reads TGTGCCAGCCGAGGGGGAAGGGGCGACTATGGCTACACCTTC. Its translation is CASRGGRGDYGYTF.

This clonotype was detected many times. This chain joins TRBV6-1 and TRBJ2-7; D is undetermined. This CDR3 contains 14 residues. Trimming cost V 6 bases and J 0 bases, with 12 bases left between them. CDR1 is MNHNS, CDR2 SASEGT, per germline. As DNA, the CDR3 is TGTGCCAGCAGATCCGGACGGAGCTCCTACGAGCAGTACTTC. It codes for CASRSGRSSYEQYF.

CDR3 amino acids: CASRDREGEKLFF. Written as DNA, the CDR3 is TGTGCCAGCAGGGACAGGGAGGGAGAAAAACTGTTTTTT. The J gene is TRBJ1-4, the V gene TRBV2; 8 nucleotides match TRBD1. With V trimmed by 6 bases and J by 8 bases, 5 bases remained unmatched. Germline CDR1 and CDR2: SNHLY and FYNNEI. CDR3 length: 13 amino acids.

This chain uses TRBV7-8 with TRBJ2-5, with TRBD2 identical over 15 bases. The germline V gene has CDR1 SGHVS and CDR2 FQNEAQ. J lost 9 bases, V lost 6 bases, and 5 bases had no gene match. CDR3 length: 14 amino acids. This CDR3 reads CASSEGLAGGPQYF. In DNA form, the CDR3 reads TGTGCCAGCAGTGAAGGACTAGCGGGAGGGCCCCAGTACTTC.

This clonotype was counted at least ten times. This sequence joins TRBV5-1 and TRBJ2-2, with unresolved D. V gave up 0 bases and J gave up 3 bases, with 3 bases separating them. Germline assignment: CDR1 SGHRS and CDR2 YFSETQ. The CDR3 totals 13 residues. This CDR3 reads CASSLGDTGELFF. The CDR3 bases are TGCGCCAGCAGCTTGGGTGACACCGGGGAGCTGTTTTTT.

The chain uses TRBV20-1 and TRBJ2-2; 14 bases agree with TRBD2. The CDR3 contains 16 residues. V was pared by 5 bases and J by 7 bases, with 9 bases of the junction left unmatched. Germline V gene sequence: CDR1 DFQATT, CDR2 SNEGSKA (reference sequence). CDR3 residues: CSAPRLAGGPSGELFF. The DNA for the CDR3 is TGCAGTGCTCCCAGACTAGCGGGAGGGCCCAGCGGGGAGCTGTTTTTT.

Note on this clonotype: Here the CDR3 omits its conserved ending phenylalanine or tryptophan, so a read error is the likely source. J is TRBJ2-7 and V is TRBV11-2; D gene uncertain. The CDR3 runs 14 residues. Trimming left V 0 bases short and J 2 bases short, with 8 bases between. Looked up from germline, CDR1 is SGHAT and CDR2 is FQNNGV. The CDR3 loop reads CASSLDVTTYEQYL. CDR3 in DNA: TGTGCCAGCAGCTTAGATGTGACAACCTACGAGCAGTACCTC.

The genes are TRBV20-1 and TRBJ1-5, with D possibly matching TRBD1 (5 bases). CDR1 DFQATT and CDR2 SNEGSKA come from the germline V gene (reference sequence). V lost 1 base and J lost 6, with 19 bases in between. The CDR3 contains 16 residues. DNA for the CDR3: TGCAGTGCTAGAGTACCGAACACCGGGGCATTTCAGCCCCAGCATTTT. It yields the protein CSARVPNTGAFQPQHF.

The chain has TRBV20-1 and TRBJ2-2; the D is unclear. CDR1 is DFQATT, CDR2 SNEGSKA, per germline (reference sequence). The CDR3 spans 13 residues. V shed 1 base and J shed 8 bases, with 11 bases lying between them. CDR3 sequence (DNA): TGCAGTGCTAGAGCTCCTGGCACAGGGGAGCTGTTTTTT. Translation: CSARAPGTGELFF.

This clonotype was picked up many times. The genes are TRBV6-5 and TRBJ2-7, with D perhaps matching TRBD1 or TRBD2 (5 bases each). The V gene lost 7 bases and the J gene lost 2 bases, with 27 bases spanning the gap. The CDR3 is 18 residues long. CDR1 and CDR2 (germline): MNHEY, SVGAGI. Here the CDR3 DNA reads TGTGCCAGCATGCATAGGCTATTTCGGGACCCCGGAACCTACGAGCAGTACTTC. Translating it yields CASMHRLFRDPGTYEQYF.

The chain carries TRBV2 and TRBJ2-7; 12 bases are a match to TRBD1. This CDR3 contains 16 residues. With V trimmed by 2 bases and J by 3 bases, 5 bases remained unmatched. Germline values: CDR1 SNHLY, CDR2 FYNNEI. The CDR3 nucleotides read TGTGCCAGCAGTGAAATGGGACAGGGGGCAGTCTACGAGCAGTACTTC. Its protein is CASSEMGQGAVYEQYF. The variable domain in full, with the rest retrieved from reference TRBV2 and TRBJ2-7, is EPEVTQTPSHQVTQMGQEVILRCVPISNHLYFYWYRQILGQKVEFLVSFYNNEISEKSEIFDDQFSVERPDGSNFTLKIRSTKLEDSAMYFCASSEMGQGAVYEQYFGPGTRLTVT.

The CDR3 DNA reads TGTGCCAGCAGCGGCAGACAGGGCCAGATAGATACGCAGTATTTT. Its protein product is CASSGRQGQIDTQYF. V gene TRBV25-1 combines with J gene TRBJ2-3; 7 bases line up with TRBD1. The CDR3 runs 15 residues. Unmatched junction bases numbered 11, after V lost 6 bases and J lost 5 bases. CDR1 and CDR2 from the germline V gene are MGHDK and SYGVNS.